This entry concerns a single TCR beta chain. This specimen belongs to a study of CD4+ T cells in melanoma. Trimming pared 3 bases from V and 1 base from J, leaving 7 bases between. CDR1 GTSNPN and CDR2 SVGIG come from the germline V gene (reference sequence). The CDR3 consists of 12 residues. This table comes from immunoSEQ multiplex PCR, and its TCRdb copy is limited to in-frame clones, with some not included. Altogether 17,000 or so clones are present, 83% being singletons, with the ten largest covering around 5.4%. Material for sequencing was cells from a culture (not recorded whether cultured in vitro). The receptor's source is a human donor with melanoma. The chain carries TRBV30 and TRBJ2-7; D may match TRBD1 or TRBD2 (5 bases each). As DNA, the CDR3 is TGTGCCTGGAGGAGGGGATCCTACGAGCAGTACTTC. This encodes CAWRRGSYEQYF.